This T cell receptor (beta chain) was sequenced for a study of blood T cell repertoires in COVID-19. Study in general: COVID-19 samples collected from the United States, Italy and Spain covered acute and convalescent phases. T cells, B-cell-depleted T cells, or PBMCs provided the cDNA or gDNA that served as material.

This clone was recorded only once. Germline lookup yields CDR1 SQVTM and CDR2 ANQGSEA. Trimming shortened V by 6 bases and J by 7 bases, and 15 bases separated the two germline ends. CDR3 length: 13 residues. Original analysis: Amplifying reference gene primers gave estimates of nucleated cell counts. Only in-frame clones appear in the TCRdb table, and some are missing; sequencing was by immunoSEQ multiplex PCR. V, J and clone size were drawn from that table, and D and trimming were deduced from the DNA. The data contain approximately 44,000 clones, 65% to 85% of them singletons. The receptor comes from a woman older than 75 with acute or convalescent COVID-19. V gene TRBV29-1 combines with J gene TRBJ2-2, with D maybe TRBD2 (6 bases). The sample comprised peripheral blood. CDR3 bases: TGCAGCGTGAAGGGGACTTTGGGCGGGGAGCTGTTTTTT. It encodes CSVKGTLGGELFF.